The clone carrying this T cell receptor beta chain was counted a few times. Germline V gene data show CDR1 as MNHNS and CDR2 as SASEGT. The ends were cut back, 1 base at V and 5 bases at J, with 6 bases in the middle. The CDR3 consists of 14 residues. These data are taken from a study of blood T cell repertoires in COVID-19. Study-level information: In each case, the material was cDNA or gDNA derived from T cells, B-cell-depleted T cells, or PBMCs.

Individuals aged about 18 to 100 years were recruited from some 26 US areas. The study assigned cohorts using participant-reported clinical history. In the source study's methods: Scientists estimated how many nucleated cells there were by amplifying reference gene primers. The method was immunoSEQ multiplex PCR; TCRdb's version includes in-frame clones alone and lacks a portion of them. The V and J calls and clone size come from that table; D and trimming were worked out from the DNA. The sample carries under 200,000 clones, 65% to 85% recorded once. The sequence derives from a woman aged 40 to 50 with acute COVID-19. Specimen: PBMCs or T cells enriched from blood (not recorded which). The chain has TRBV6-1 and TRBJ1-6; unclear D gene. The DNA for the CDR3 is TGTGCCAGCAGTGAAGGGCAGGATAATTCACCCCTCCACTTT. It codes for CASSEGQDNSPLHF.